These 29 T cell receptor beta chains came from one sample sequenced in a study of T-cell reconstitution after alpha-beta-depleted transplantation in children. It was with unique molecular identifiers that the TCRbeta library was prepared. TCRdb reanalysed the PCR reads using MiXCR and keeps one entry per CDR3 protein. In the table there are hundreds of thousands of distinct CDR3 sequences, around 13% of which are singletons. This specimen consisted of PBMCs, mostly from graft donor cells, obtained 360 days after TCRalphabeta/CD19-depleted stem cell transplant. Receptors originate from a male patient younger than 18 who had a stem cell transplant for acute myeloid leukemia, so the T cells may come from the graft donor.

The chain joins TRBV19 to TRBJ2-7; TRBD1 aligns across 9 bases. V shed 6 bases, J shed 3 bases, and the junction held 6 bases outside the gene matches. This CDR3 has 14 residues. The germline V gene encodes CDR1 LNHDA and CDR2 SQIVND (reference sequence). The CDR3: CASRDRGQIYEQYF. The CDR3 DNA follows: TGTGCCAGTAGGGACAGGGGACAGATCTACGAGCAGTACTTC.

This chain links TRBV6-1 with TRBJ2-2, with D possibly being TRBD1 (5 bases). Between the trimmed V and J ends, which lost 5 bases and 2 bases, there was a span of 21 bases. From germline, CDR1 is MNHNS and CDR2 SASEGT. The CDR3 totals 18 residues. Here the CDR3 reads CASSRGQGVSSNTGELFF. The CDR3 bases are TGTGCCAGCAGTAGGGGTCAAGGGGTCTCTTCTAACACCGGGGAGCTGTTTTTT.

Only a few counts were recorded for this clonotype. This chain connects TRBV4-3 to TRBJ2-2; a weak D match, TRBD1 (6 bases). Germline loops: CDR1 LGHNA, CDR2 YSLEER. The CDR3 runs 16 residues. The V end lost 3 bases, the J end lost 4 bases, and 15 bases lay between the germline ends. CDR3 protein: CASSQIQGLGTGELFF. In DNA, the CDR3 is TGCGCCAGCAGCCAGATACAGGGCCTCGGCACCGGGGAGCTGTTTTTT.

The CDR3 DNA sequence: TGTGCCAGCAGACCTGCGGCGGGGTCCTCCTACGAGCAGTACTTC. This sequence encodes CASRPAAGSSYEQYF. The chain uses TRBV21-1 and TRBJ2-7; the table's TRBD2 call for D was not verified on the DNA. TRBV21-1 is labeled a pseudogene. The CDR3 is made up of 15 amino acids.

This clonotype has more than one count but fewer than ten. The chain links TRBV5-4 to TRBJ2-7; no firm D call. Germline V gene sequence: CDR1 SGHNT, CDR2 YYREEE (reference sequence). V shed 3 bases and J shed 4 bases, with 14 bases lying between them. The CDR3 is 14 residues long. The DNA for the CDR3 is TGTGCCAGCAGCTGGAACCGCTTTAGTTACGAGCAGTACTTC. This translates into CASSWNRFSYEQYF.

This clonotype was recorded many times. The CDR3 sequence is CASSFAANTGELFF. The CDR3 DNA sequence: TGTGCCAGCAGCTTTGCGGCGAACACCGGGGAGCTGTTTTTT. This chain links TRBV7-2 with TRBJ2-2; no firm D call. CDR3 length equals 14 residues. The ends were cut back, 3 bases at V and 0 bases at J, with 5 bases in the middle. CDR1 and CDR2 from the germline V gene are SGHTA and FQGNSA.

V gene TRBV10-3 combines with J gene TRBJ2-7; a possible D gene is TRBD1 (5 bases). The V and J ends lost 5 bases and 2 bases respectively, with 10 bases between them. This CDR3 has 13 amino acids. The germline CDR1 and CDR2 sequences are ENHRY and SYGVKD. The CDR3: CAISKTATYEQYF. The CDR3 DNA sequence: TGTGCCATCAGTAAGACAGCCACCTACGAGCAGTACTTC.

The chain links TRBV11-2 to TRBJ2-7, with 10 bases matching TRBD2. CDR3 size: 14 residues. Germline assignment: CDR1 SGHAT and CDR2 FQNNGV. V was clipped by 11 bases and J by 0 bases; unmatched bases: 7. The CDR3: CAGQRTSGSYEQYF. The CDR3 coding sequence is TGTGCCGGGCAGCGGACTAGCGGCTCCTACGAGCAGTACTTC.

This clonotype showed up many times. The rearrangement joins TRBV4-2 to TRBJ2-5; TRBD1 aligns across 7 bases. V trimming: 0 bases; J trimming: 1 base; junction bases outside the gene matches: 5. Germline V gives CDR1 LGHNA, CDR2 YNFKEQ. The CDR3 consists of 16 residues. This CDR3 reads CASSQEPGQAQETQYF. In DNA, the CDR3 is TGTGCCAGCAGCCAAGAGCCCGGACAGGCCCAAGAGACCCAGTACTTC.

This clonotype was detected many times. The chain combines TRBV3-1 with TRBJ2-2; the match to TRBD2 covers 11 bases. The J segment lost 5 bases and the V segment lost 3 bases, leaving 5 bases of the junction unmatched. Germline values: CDR1 LGHDT, CDR2 YNNKEL (reference sequence). The CDR3 is 16 amino acids. The CDR3 DNA is TGTGCCAGCAGCCAGAAACTAGCGGGAGTAACCGGGGAGCTGTTTTTT. It encodes CASSQKLAGVTGELFF.

V usage is TRBV5-1 and J usage is TRBJ1-3, with D possibly being TRBD1 (6 bases). Germline V gene data show CDR1 as SGHRS and CDR2 as YFSETQ. Trimming cost V 3 bases and J 1 base, with 11 bases left between them. The CDR3 totals 15 residues. The CDR3, as DNA: TGCGCCAGCAGCTCCGTACAGGGTTCTGGAAACACCATATATTTT. Amino acids: CASSSVQGSGNTIYF.

This clonotype was detected a few times. V gene TRBV3-1 combines with J gene TRBJ2-5, with no clear D. Looked up from germline, CDR1 is LGHDT and CDR2 is YNNKEL (reference sequence). The CDR3 length is 13 residues. The ends were cut back, 0 bases at V and 5 bases at J, with 7 bases in the middle. The CDR3 loop is CASSQDFVETQYF. In DNA, the CDR3 is TGTGCCAGCAGCCAAGATTTTGTGGAGACCCAGTACTTC.

The gene calls are TRBV29-1 and TRBJ2-7, with D possibly matching TRBD2 (5 bases). The CDR3 spans 15 residues. CDR1 and CDR2 (germline): SQVTM, ANQGSEA. V dropped 2 bases and J dropped 6 bases, with 20 bases sitting between them. CDR3 sequence reads: CSVERVIAGGLEQYF. The DNA for the CDR3 is TGCAGCGTTGAAAGGGTGATAGCAGGAGGCCTCGAGCAGTACTTC.

This clonotype was seen repeatedly, ten times or more. This chain links TRBV7-8 with TRBJ2-7; D remains ambiguous. Germline V lookup: CDR1 SGHVS, CDR2 FQNEAQ. The CDR3 is 13 amino acids. Trimming removed 5 bases at V and 3 bases at J, with 11 bases between. The CDR3 DNA follows: TGTGCCAGCAGCCCCCGATTGAACTACGAGCAGTACTTC. Translation: CASSPRLNYEQYF.

This chain links TRBV20-1 with TRBJ1-2; D gene ambiguous. This CDR3 is 11 amino acids long. V lost 8 bases to trimming and J lost 2 bases, with 9 bases between them. Germline CDR1 reads DFQATT; CDR2 reads SNEGSKA (reference sequence). CDR3 in DNA: TGCAGTAAAGGAGGGAACTATGGCTACACCTTC. It codes for CSKGGNYGYTF.

Many counts were recorded for this clonotype. This chain connects TRBV5-1 to TRBJ2-2; no clear D gene. V was pared by 0 bases and J by 0 bases, with 9 bases between. In germline, CDR1 is SGHRS, CDR2 YFSETQ. CDR3 length equals 16 residues. CDR3 sequence (DNA): TGCGCCAGCAGCTTGGCCTCGTGGCCGAACACCGGGGAGCTGTTTTTT. It is translated as CASSLASWPNTGELFF.

This clonotype was seen only a few times. V gene TRBV6-1 combines with J gene TRBJ2-3; D possibly matches TRBD1 or TRBD2 (5 bases each). Germline assignment: CDR1 MNHNS and CDR2 SASEGT. With 7 bases removed from V and 0 bases from J, the gap between germline ends came to 11 bases. This CDR3 has 14 amino acids. CDR3 nucleotide sequence: TGTGCCAGCACGAGGGACGGTAGCACAGATACGCAGTATTTT. Translation gives CASTRDGSTDTQYF.

This sequence joins TRBV12-3 or TRBV12-4 and TRBJ1-4, with TRBD1 matching 7 bases. Trimming cost V 7 bases and J 1 base; bases outside gene matches: 9. This CDR3 is 16 amino acids long. In DNA form, the CDR3 reads TGTGCCAGCACCCCATCCGGACAGGAAACTAATGAAAAACTGTTTTTT. Amino acid sequence: CASTPSGQETNEKLFF.

This clonotype was seen only a few times. The CDR3 DNA is TGCGCCAGCAGCTTTGAGACAGGGATTAGGAATGAGCAGTTCTTC. Translation: CASSFETGIRNEQFF. The rearrangement uses TRBV5-1 and TRBJ2-1, with 7 bases aligning to TRBD1. This CDR3 contains 15 residues. Trimming cost V 2 bases and J 7 bases; bases outside gene matches: 9. CDR1 and CDR2 (germline): SGHRS, YFSETQ.

This clonotype was counted only a few times. The rearrangement links TRBV12-3 or TRBV12-4 to TRBJ1-5, with D unresolved. The CDR3 has 14 residues. Trimming removed 5 bases from V and 0 bases from J, with 8 bases in between. This chain's CDR3 is CASSPVNSNQPQHF. The CDR3 bases are TGTGCCAGCAGTCCAGTGAATAGCAATCAGCCCCAGCATTTT.

The chain recombines TRBV29-1 with TRBJ2-2; D gene ambiguous. Germline CDR1 reads SQVTM; CDR2 reads ANQGSEA. Between the trimmed V and J ends, which lost 4 bases and 6 bases, there was a span of 9 bases. The CDR3 contains 12 residues. The CDR3 spells CSVGPSAGELFF. In DNA, the CDR3 is TGCAGCGTTGGCCCCTCGGCCGGGGAGCTGTTTTTT.

This clonotype occurred a few times. DNA of the CDR3: TGCGCCAGCAGCCAAAGTCTAGCGGGACAAGAGACCCAGTACTTC. This encodes CASSQSLAGQETQYF. The V gene is TRBV5-1, the J gene TRBJ2-5, with TRBD2 identical over 9 bases. The V segment lost 4 bases and the J segment 2 bases; nucleotides outside the gene matches: 6. The CDR3 contains 15 residues. CDR1 is SGHRS and CDR2 is YFSETQ in the germline V gene.

This clonotype was counted between two and nine times. The chain has TRBV4-1 and TRBJ2-2; unclear D gene. This CDR3 contains 13 residues. Germline values: CDR1 MGHRA, CDR2 YSYEKL. The germline V and J ends were trimmed by 1 base and 4 bases, with 4 bases remaining between them. The CDR3 nucleotides read TGCGCCAGCAGCCAAGGACTCACCGGGGAGCTGTTTTTT. The encoded protein is CASSQGLTGELFF.

This clonotype was counted between two and nine times. J is TRBJ1-1 and V is TRBV7-9; 7 nucleotides agree with TRBD1. Germline V gene sequence: CDR1 SEHNR, CDR2 FQNEAQ (reference sequence). With V trimmed by 0 bases and J by 7 bases, 5 bases remained unmatched. The CDR3 covers 14 residues. CDR3 amino acids: CASSLAGGGNEAFF. DNA of the CDR3: TGTGCCAGCAGCTTAGCAGGGGGCGGAAATGAAGCTTTCTTT.

This clonotype was found a few times. This sequence joins TRBV5-1 and TRBJ2-7, with D possibly being TRBD2 (6 bases). CDR1 is SGHRS and CDR2 is YFSETQ in the germline V gene. This CDR3 has 16 residues. The germline V and J ends were trimmed by 4 bases and 1 base, with 18 bases remaining between them. The CDR3 is CASSLQVAEISYEQYF. The CDR3 bases are TGCGCCAGCAGCCTTCAGGTAGCGGAGATATCCTACGAGCAGTACTTC.

The J gene is TRBJ1-1, the V gene TRBV5-1, with TRBD1 matching 8 bases. Germline values: CDR1 SGHRS, CDR2 YFSETQ. V gave up 3 bases and J gave up 4 bases; unmatched junction bases: 5. CDR3 length: 14 amino acids. The CDR3 loop is CASSWTGPSTEAFF. In DNA form, the CDR3 reads TGCGCCAGCAGCTGGACAGGGCCCAGCACTGAAGCTTTCTTT.

The genes are TRBV12-3 or TRBV12-4 and TRBJ2-7; 12 nucleotides match TRBD1. Trimming cost V 3 bases and J 5 bases; bases outside gene matches: 8. The CDR3 runs to 16 residues. CDR3: CASSFGDRGRANEQYF. Here the CDR3 DNA reads TGTGCCAGCAGTTTCGGGGACAGGGGGCGCGCAAACGAGCAGTACTTC.

The chain has TRBV7-2 and TRBJ2-2, with no clear D. The V and J ends lost 2 bases and 1 base respectively, with 8 bases between them. The germline gives CDR1 SGHTA, CDR2 FQGNSA. This CDR3 region has 15 residues. CDR3 sequence: CASSLLLLNTGELFF. DNA of the CDR3: TGTGCCAGCAGCTTACTACTACTGAACACCGGGGAGCTGTTTTTT.

V and J are TRBV28 and TRBJ2-1; 8 bases map to TRBD2. The CDR3 runs to 16 residues. Trimming cost V 4 bases and J 4 bases; bases outside gene matches: 9. Germline V lookup: CDR1 MDHEN, CDR2 SYDVKM. CDR3 region: CASSSQPGGPYNEQFF. CDR3 DNA sequence: TGTGCCAGCAGTTCCCAACCGGGAGGGCCTTACAATGAGCAGTTCTTC.